The following is a T cell receptor beta chain sequence with its context. CDR3 size: 12 residues. The germline V and J ends were trimmed by 8 bases and 0 bases, with 4 bases remaining between them. In germline, CDR1 is MNHNS, CDR2 SASEGT. Under the authors' procedure: Reference gene primer amplification in the assay estimated nucleated cell counts. Clones were sequenced by immunoSEQ multiplex PCR, and TCRdb holds only the in-frame ones, with some missing. V and J calls and clone size are copied from that table; D and trimming were computed from the DNA. The sample records about 250,000 clones, 80% to 90% being singletons. The data derive from a study of blood T cell repertoires in COVID-19. In the study overall: There were acute and convalescent COVID-19 samples, and they came from the United States, Italy and Spain. Nucleic acid was either cDNA or gDNA, and it came from T cells, B-cell-depleted T cells, or PBMCs.

Those who participated ranged in age from about 18 to 95 years and resided in about two dozen US areas. Sequencing was done on a sample of PBMCs or T cells enriched from blood (not recorded which). This chain joins TRBV6-1 and TRBJ2-2; D gene unclear. The sequence came from a woman aged 18-29 years who had recovered from COVID-19. The chain's CDR3 is CASPTNTGELFF. CDR3 DNA: TGTGCCAGCCCTACGAACACCGGGGAGCTGTTTTTT.